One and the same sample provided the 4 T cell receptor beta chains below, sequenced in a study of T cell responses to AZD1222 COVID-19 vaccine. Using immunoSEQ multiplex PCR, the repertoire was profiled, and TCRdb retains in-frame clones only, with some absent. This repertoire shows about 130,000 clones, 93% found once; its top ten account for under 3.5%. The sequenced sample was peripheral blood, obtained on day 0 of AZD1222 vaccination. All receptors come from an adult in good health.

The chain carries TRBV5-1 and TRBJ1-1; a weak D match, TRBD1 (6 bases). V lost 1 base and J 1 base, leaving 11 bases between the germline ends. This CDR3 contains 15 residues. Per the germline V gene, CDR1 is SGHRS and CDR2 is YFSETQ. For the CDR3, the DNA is TGCGCCAGCAGCTTGCATGGACAGACGAACACTGAAGCTTTCTTT. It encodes CASSLHGQTNTEAFF. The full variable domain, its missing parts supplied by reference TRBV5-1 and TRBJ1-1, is KAGVTQTPRYLIKTRGQQVTLSCSPISGHRSVSWYQQTPGQGLQFLFEYFSETQRNKGNFPGRFSGRQFSNSRSEMNVSTLELGDSALYLCASSLHGQTNTEAFFGQGTRLTVV.

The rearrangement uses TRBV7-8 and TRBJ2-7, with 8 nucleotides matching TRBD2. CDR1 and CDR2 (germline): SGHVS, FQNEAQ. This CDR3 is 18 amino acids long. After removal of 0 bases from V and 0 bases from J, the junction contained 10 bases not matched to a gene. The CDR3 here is CASSLALGLAGSSYEQYF. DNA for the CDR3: TGTGCCAGCAGCTTAGCGCTCGGCCTAGCGGGTTCCTCCTACGAGCAGTACTTC.

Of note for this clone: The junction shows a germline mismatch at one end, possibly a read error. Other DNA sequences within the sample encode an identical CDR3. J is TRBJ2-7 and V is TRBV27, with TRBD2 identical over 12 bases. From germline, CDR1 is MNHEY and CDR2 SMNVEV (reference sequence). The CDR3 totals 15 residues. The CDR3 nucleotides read TGTGCCAGTAGTTTTAGACTAGCGGGAGCTCACGAGCAGTACTTC. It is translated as CASSFRLAGAHEQYF.

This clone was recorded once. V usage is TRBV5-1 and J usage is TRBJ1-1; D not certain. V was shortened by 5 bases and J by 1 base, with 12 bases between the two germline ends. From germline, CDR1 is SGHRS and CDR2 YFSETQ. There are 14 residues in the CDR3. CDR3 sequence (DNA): TGCGCCAGCAGTCCCCTCGGGCGGAACACTGAAGCTTTCTTT. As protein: CASSPLGRNTEAFF.